A selection of T cell receptor beta chains follows, all from one sample in a study of cytomegalovirus exposure and HLA in healthy donors. Libraries were prepared by immunoSEQ multiplex PCR; TCRdb keeps only in-frame clonotypes and omits some of them. The sample lists roughly 100,000 clones; approximately 80% were seen once. The source material was PBMCs. The receptors here all came from an older woman in good health and CMV-seronegative. Both conserved end residues are part of each CDR3. The order of the fields is clone size, V gene, J gene, D gene, CDR3 DNA, CDR3 protein. A D gene is named only where the DNA matches it firmly. Part of the rows lack a size; the others show once, few, many or a class for expanded clones.

>-|TRBV7-2|TRBJ2-5|TRBD1
TGTGCCAGCAGCCGGGACAGACAAGAGACCCAGTACTTC
CASSRDRQETQYF
>few|TRBV2|TRBJ2-3|TRBD1
TGTGCCAGCAGATCCAGGGGGCTTGGCACAGATACGCAGTATTTT
CASRSRGLGTDTQYF
>-|TRBV29-1|TRBJ2-1|TRBD2
TGCAGCGTTGAAGGAGGGACTAGCGGGAGATGGTACAATGAGCAGTTCTTC
CSVEGGTSGRWYNEQFF
>once|TRBV29-1|TRBJ2-5|TRBD2
TGCAGCGTTCCCCCCCCTAGCGGGGAGACCCAGTACTTC
CSVPPPSGETQYF
>-|TRBV29-1|TRBJ2-3|-
TGCAGCGTTAGGGGTGTCGTGACAGATACGCAGTATTTT
CSVRGVVTDTQYF
>-|TRBV4-1|TRBJ2-3|TRBD1
TGCGCCAGCAGCCCGGCGGACAGGGTACAAGATACGCAGTATTTT
CASSPADRVQDTQYF
>-|TRBV4-3|TRBJ2-3|TRBD2
TGCGCCAGCAGCTGGAAGTCGACTAGCGTCAGCACAGATACGCAGTATTTT
CASSWKSTSVSTDTQYF
>-|TRBV4-1|TRBJ1-4|TRBD1
TGCGCCAGCAGCCCGGGACAGGGCGTTAATGAAAAACTGTTTTTT
CASSPGQGVNEKLFF
>-|TRBV4-3|TRBJ2-5|-
TGCGCCAGCAGCCCAGGACTATTCCAAGAGACCCAGTACTTC
CASSPGLFQETQYF
>-|TRBV28|TRBJ1-1|-
TGTGCCAGCATTAATTCAGGTCCCTCCGGAGGCACTGAAGCTTTCTTT
CASINSGPSGGTEAFF
>-|TRBV7-6|TRBJ2-3|-
TGTGCCAGCAGCGCGGGTCTTGATACGCAGTATTTT
CASSAGLDTQYF
>-|TRBV5-6|TRBJ2-5|-
TGTGCCAGCAGCACAGGGACGACCCAGTACTTC
CASSTGTTQYF
>-|TRBV5-6|TRBJ1-1|-
TGTGCCAGCAGCCCGGACATTTACACTGAAGCTTTCTTT
CASSPDIYTEAFF
>-|TRBV15|TRBJ2-7|TRBD2
TGTGCCACCAGCACCCATCGCGGGAGTAACGAGCAGTACTTC
CATSTHRGSNEQYF
>few|TRBV15|TRBJ1-2|-
TGTGCCACCAGCAGAGATAGGAGGGTTGGCTACACCTTC
CATSRDRRVGYTF
>-|TRBV2|TRBJ2-5|-
TGTGCCAGCAGTACCGACAGAGTTCAAGAGACCCAGTACTTC
CASSTDRVQETQYF
>-|TRBV7-2|TRBJ1-5|-
TGTGCCAGCAGCTTAAGTAACGGGCAGCCCCAGCATTTT
CASSLSNGQPQHF
>-|TRBV15|TRBJ2-5|TRBD2
TGTGCCACCAGCAGAGATGGCGGGAGGATAGAGACCCAGTACTTC
CATSRDGGRIETQYF
>-|TRBV27|TRBJ2-1|TRBD2
TGTGCCAGCAGTTTATCGCGAGCGGGAGGTTACAATGAGCAGTTCTTC
CASSLSRAGGYNEQFF
>-|TRBV5-1|TRBJ2-3|-
TGCGCCAGCAGCATAACTAGCAGGGCTGAGAGTACGCAGTATTTT
CASSITSRAESTQYF
>-|TRBV6-5|TRBJ2-7|-
TGTGCCAGCAGTTACTTTACGGGTGGCGAGCAGTACTTC
CASSYFTGGEQYF
>-|TRBV9|TRBJ1-5|TRBD1
TGTGCCAGCAGCCCGACAGGGGCAAGAGATCAGCCCCAGCATTTT
CASSPTGARDQPQHF
>-|TRBV6-1|TRBJ1-1|TRBD1
TGTGCCAGCAGTTGGGGGCAGGGGGCAAAGACTGAAGCTTTCTTT
CASSWGQGAKTEAFF
>-|TRBV30|TRBJ2-7|TRBD2
TGTGCCTGGAAGGGGTGGGCTAGCGGGTCCTACGAGCAGTACTTC
CAWKGWASGSYEQYF
>-|TRBV9|TRBJ2-7|TRBD1
TGTGCCAGCAGCGCAGGGGGCGGACAGGCCTACGAGCAGTACTTC
CASSAGGGQAYEQYF
>few|TRBV9|TRBJ2-3|-
TGTGCCAGCAGCGTAGCGCCGGGGAGCCATGCAGATACGCAGTATTTT
CASSVAPGSHADTQYF
>-|TRBV4-3|TRBJ1-2|-
TGCGCCAGCAGCCAAGGGGGCGGTGTGGAACCTAACTATGGCTACACCTTC
CASSQGGGVEPNYGYTF
>-|TRBV30|TRBJ2-5|-
TGTGCCTGGATATCTGGGGGGGCGGGGGAGACCCAGTACTTC
CAWISGGAGETQYF
>-|TRBV29-1|TRBJ1-1|-
TGCAGCGTCGCAGGGGTTTTGAACACTGAAGCTTTCTTT
CSVAGVLNTEAFF
>-|TRBV6-5|TRBJ1-2|-
TGTGCCAGCAGTTACGGGGCCGGCTATGGCTACACCTTC
CASSYGAGYGYTF
>-|TRBV4-3|TRBJ1-4|TRBD1
TGCGCCAGCAGCCAAACCCGGGACAGGGGGCGAAAGCATGAAAAACTGTTTTTT
CASSQTRDRGRKHEKLFF
>-|TRBV7-2|TRBJ2-1|TRBD2
TGTGCCAGCAGCTTAACTAGCGGCTACAATGAGCAGTTCTTC
CASSLTSGYNEQFF
>-|TRBV6-1|TRBJ1-2|-
TGTGCCAGCAGTGAAATTAGGGGCCAGTATGGCTACACCTTC
CASSEIRGQYGYTF
>-|TRBV6-5|TRBJ1-2|-
TGTGCCAGCAGTTCCGACAGCTATGGCTACACCTTC
CASSSDSYGYTF
>-|TRBV29-1|TRBJ1-2|TRBD1
TGCAGCGTAAGACAGGGGGCGAGATGGGGCTACACCTTC
CSVRQGARWGYTF
>-|TRBV6-5|TRBJ1-2|TRBD1
TGTGCCAGCAGTTACTCTGACAGGGGAAATGGCGGCTACACCTTC
CASSYSDRGNGGYTF
>once|TRBV10-1|TRBJ2-7|TRBD1
TGCGCCAGCAGTGGGGGGGACAGGGTAGACGGCGAGCAGTACTTC
CASSGGDRVDGEQYF
>-|TRBV18|TRBJ1-5|-
TGTGCCAGCTCAGCGGGGGGGGCTTCCCTTCTTCGGGGTCAGCCCCAGCATTTT
CASSAGGASLLRGQPQHF
>-|TRBV25-1|TRBJ2-1|-
TGTGCCAGCAGTTCAGGGACATCCTACAATGAGCAGTTCTTC
CASSSGTSYNEQFF
>-|TRBV5-1|TRBJ1-1|TRBD1
TGCGCCAGCAGCGTACAGGGGGGGGACACTGAAGCTTTCTTT
CASSVQGGDTEAFF
>-|TRBV5-1|TRBJ1-1|TRBD1
TGCGCCAGCAGCAGGAACAGGGGGGACACTGAAGCTTTCTTT
CASSRNRGDTEAFF
>-|TRBV7-2|TRBJ1-3|-
TGTGCCAGCAGCTCACTACCCCTATCTGGAAACACCATATATTTT
CASSSLPLSGNTIYF
>-|TRBV7-9|TRBJ1-1|-
TGTGCCAGCAGCTTAGGGGTAGGCATTTCGAGCGCTGAAGCTTTCTTT
CASSLGVGISSAEAFF
>-|TRBV9|TRBJ1-3|-
TGTGCCAGCAGCCTGGGACTCCCCGGCTCTGGAAACACCATATATTTT
CASSLGLPGSGNTIYF
>-|TRBV7-2|TRBJ2-7|TRBD2
TGTGCCAGCAGCCCGGACCGTGGTGGCGGGAGTAATATCGAGCAGTACTTC
CASSPDRGGGSNIEQYF